Described below is a single TCR beta chain sequence and its context. Its antigen remains unidentified. There are 17 residues in the CDR3. Germline V gives CDR1 SNHLY, CDR2 FYNNEI. Trimming shortened V by 0 bases and J by 2 bases, and 16 bases separated the two germline ends. The record originates from a study of OX40 agonist ivuxolimab in advanced cancers. Study-level background: Every patient in dose escalation had hepatocellular carcinoma, melanoma, renal cell or head and neck cancer. General study points: At doses 0.1 to 3.0 mg/kg, CD4+ and CD8+ clones expanded. Partial responders dosed at 0.1-3.0 mg/kg displayed clonal expansion ranking among the lowest.

Some clones are missing from TCRdb's copy, which holds only in-frame ones; the method was immunoSEQ multiplex PCR. The table records tens of thousands of clones, roughly 90% of them present only once. This chain connects TRBV2 to TRBJ2-5; possible D gene TRBD2, 6 bases. The sequences come from CD4+ or CD8+ T cells sorted from blood, collected in a trial of the OX40 agonist ivuxolimab. This TCR was recovered from an adult with an advanced solid tumor such as melanoma, head and neck, liver or kidney cancer. Written as DNA, the CDR3 is TGTGCCAGCAGTGAAGCGCTTCCGGGGGATTATCAAGAGACCCAGTACTTC. Amino acid sequence: CASSEALPGDYQETQYF.